A selection of T cell receptor beta chains follows, all from one sample in a study of OX40 agonist ivuxolimab in advanced cancers. Some clones are missing from TCRdb's copy, which holds only in-frame ones; the method was immunoSEQ multiplex PCR. The data show over 30,000 clones, 65% to 80% seen once. Material: CD4+ or CD8+ T cells sorted from blood, obtained in a trial of the OX40 agonist ivuxolimab. The receptors shown here come from an adult with an advanced solid tumor such as melanoma, head and neck, liver or kidney cancer. Each CDR3 is given with its conserved first and last residue. Fields, in order: J gene, V gene, clone size, CDR3 protein. Where a row states a size, it is once, few, many or the class of an expanded clone; other rows omit it.

j_gene: TRBJ2-7; v_gene: TRBV14; abundance: NA; CDR3aa: CASSLSAGVQYEQYF
j_gene: TRBJ2-3; v_gene: TRBV6-6; abundance: NA; CDR3aa: CASSSQATQYF
j_gene: TRBJ1-5; v_gene: TRBV7-2; abundance: NA; CDR3aa: CASSLSDSNSNQPQHF
j_gene: TRBJ1-1; v_gene: TRBV6-1; abundance: NA; CDR3aa: CASSDPRGPRNAFF
j_gene: TRBJ2-4; v_gene: TRBV5-4; abundance: NA; CDR3aa: CASSLEGKGANIQYF
j_gene: TRBJ1-5; v_gene: TRBV5-5; abundance: NA; CDR3aa: CASSLAAGIPQHF
j_gene: TRBJ2-3; v_gene: TRBV5-1; abundance: NA; CDR3aa: CASSMRTTLTTDTQYF
j_gene: TRBJ1-2; v_gene: TRBV4-2; abundance: once; CDR3aa: CASSGQGYGYGYTF
j_gene: TRBJ2-3; v_gene: TRBV7-9; abundance: NA; CDR3aa: CASSLRRDRTDTQYF
j_gene: TRBJ2-1; v_gene: TRBV11-2; abundance: NA; CDR3aa: CASSPSWGHGNEQFF
j_gene: TRBJ1-4; v_gene: TRBV11-2; abundance: once; CDR3aa: CASSLFPRGGRNEKLFF
j_gene: TRBJ2-1; v_gene: TRBV6-6; abundance: NA; CDR3aa: CASSWASGSSYNEQFF
j_gene: TRBJ2-2; v_gene: TRBV4-1; abundance: NA; CDR3aa: CASSHPGANTGELFF
j_gene: TRBJ1-2; v_gene: TRBV28; abundance: once; CDR3aa: CASKEGGRGNYGYTF
j_gene: TRBJ1-1; v_gene: TRBV4-2; abundance: once; CDR3aa: CASRNSLNTEAFF
j_gene: TRBJ1-6; v_gene: TRBV5-8; abundance: NA; CDR3aa: CASSFRFLDESPLHF
j_gene: TRBJ1-2; v_gene: TRBV28; abundance: NA; CDR3aa: CASSLAGVRYGYTF
j_gene: TRBJ2-7; v_gene: TRBV2; abundance: few; CDR3aa: CASSEMTSSYEQYF
j_gene: TRBJ2-7; v_gene: TRBV7-3; abundance: once; CDR3aa: CASSLRSGYPYEQYF
j_gene: TRBJ2-1; v_gene: TRBV5-1; abundance: NA; CDR3aa: CASTPGGQGAIHEQFF
j_gene: TRBJ2-2; v_gene: TRBV5-5; abundance: NA; CDR3aa: CASSFSRGGSNAGELFF
j_gene: NA; v_gene: TRBV4-1; abundance: NA; CDR3aa: CASSQGTGGDEQYF
j_gene: TRBJ1-4; v_gene: TRBV28; abundance: few; CDR3aa: CASSLKLRPGEKLFF
j_gene: TRBJ2-4; v_gene: TRBV4-2; abundance: once; CDR3aa: CASSQETERGNIQYF
j_gene: TRBJ1-5; v_gene: TRBV7-9; abundance: few; CDR3aa: CASSLAAADQHF
j_gene: TRBJ2-2; v_gene: TRBV5-4; abundance: NA; CDR3aa: CASSPRGSPNTGELFF